This TCR beta chain stems from a study of beta chain features in type 1 diabetes. Study-level points and caveats: Cells with high TCR expression could be over-represented by cDNA sequencing. People with Type 1 diabetes carried modestly yet significantly shorter TCRB CDR3s in all four CD4+ subsets.

The V segment lost 1 base and the J segment 6 bases; nucleotides outside the gene matches: 7. There are 15 residues in the CDR3. Germline CDR1 SGHNT, CDR2 YYREEE (reference sequence). Regarding this clone: The antigen remains undetermined.

TCRB transcripts that were expressed got sequenced, as all of the isolated RNA had been reverse transcribed. Only in-frame clones appear in the TCRdb table, and some are missing; sequencing was by immunoSEQ multiplex PCR. Here the sample spans 300,000 to 450,000 clones, 10% to 15% being singletons. This sequence originates from a man between 18 and 29 years old in good health. The chain couples TRBV5-4 to TRBJ2-1; the match to TRBD2 covers 7 bases. Material: naive CD4+ T cells from blood. The CDR3 here is CASSLKLAELNEQFF. DNA of the CDR3: TGTGCCAGCAGCTTGAAGCTAGCGGAGCTCAATGAGCAGTTCTTC.